Listed below are T cell receptor beta chains from one sample, sequenced in a study of shared T cell receptors in the human thymus. Method: immunoSEQ multiplex PCR; TCRdb's copy keeps in-frame clones and lacks some. In the table there are hundreds of thousands of clones, roughly 90% of which are singletons. The sample was also reused in another study, on human thymus T cells.

Sequenced material: thymocytes. These receptors were taken from a boy under three years old with a congenital heart defect. CDR3s include the opening cysteine and the closing phenylalanine or tryptophan. The order of the fields is J gene, V gene, D gene, clone size, CDR3 protein, CDR3 DNA. The D gene is left open where the match is weak. The size field is filled for only some rows; it gives once, few, many or a size class.

J: TRBJ2-7; V: TRBV4-3; D: .; size: .; CDR3: CASSQDSRRGHEQYF; DNA: TGCGCCAGCAGCCAAGATAGTAGGCGGGGGCACGAGCAGTACTTC
J: TRBJ2-6; V: TRBV10-3; D: .; size: .; CDR3: CATGVRPAYFSGANVLTF; DNA: TGTGCCACCGGGGTGAGGCCCGCTTACTTCTCTGGGGCCAACGTCCTGACTTTC
J: TRBJ2-1; V: TRBV2; D: TRBD2; size: once; CDR3: CASSEGLSYNEQFF; DNA: TGTGCCAGCAGTGAGGGACTATCTTACAATGAGCAGTTCTTC
J: TRBJ2-5; V: TRBV11-2; D: .; size: .; CDR3: CASSLGAGGLKGGETQYF; DNA: TGTGCCAGCAGCTTAGGAGCTGGGGGACTTAAGGGAGGAGAGACCCAGTACTTC
J: TRBJ1-3; V: TRBV6-5; D: .; size: .; CDR3: CASTSGADSGNTIYF; DNA: TGTGCCAGCACTTCTGGGGCGGACTCTGGAAACACCATATATTTT
J: TRBJ2-1; V: TRBV4-1; D: .; size: .; CDR3: CASSQPRLTSRPPQFF; DNA: TGCGCCAGCAGCCAACCCCGGTTAACATCGCGGCCACCTCAGTTCTTC
J: TRBJ2-3; V: TRBV4-3; D: .; size: .; CDR3: CASSQALRDSRSTDTQYF; DNA: TGCGCCAGCAGCCAAGCCCTCCGGGACTCTCGTAGCACAGATACGCAGTATTTT
J: TRBJ1-2; V: TRBV7-9; D: .; size: .; CDR3: CASSLLLSSDSSNYGYTF; DNA: TGTGCCAGCAGCTTATTGTTATCATCGGACAGCTCTAACTATGGCTACACCTTC
J: TRBJ2-7; V: TRBV5-1; D: TRBD2; size: once; CDR3: CASSSHSGSPSYEQYF; DNA: TGCGCCAGCAGCTCCCACAGCGGGAGCCCCTCCTACGAGCAGTACTTC
J: TRBJ2-1; V: TRBV11-2; D: TRBD2; size: once; CDR3: CASRNGLAGGGPPNEQFF; DNA: TGTGCCAGCCGGAACGGACTAGCGGGAGGAGGGCCCCCCAATGAGCAGTTCTTC
J: TRBJ2-7; V: TRBV4-1; D: TRBD2; size: .; CDR3: CASSQFSGSDEQYF; DNA: TGCGCCAGCAGCCAGTTCAGCGGGAGCGACGAGCAGTACTTC
J: TRBJ2-3; V: TRBV5-6; D: .; size: .; CDR3: CASSVGNAGPQYF; DNA: TGTGCCAGCAGCGTCGGGAACGCGGGACCGCAGTATTTT
J: TRBJ2-5; V: TRBV11-2; D: .; size: .; CDR3: CASRTTGGAKETQYF; DNA: TGTGCCAGCAGAACTACAGGGGGGGCCAAAGAGACCCAGTACTTC
J: TRBJ1-2; V: TRBV30; D: .; size: .; CDR3: CAWLPIGNYGYTF; DNA: TGTGCCTGGCTTCCTATCGGGAACTATGGCTACACCTTC
J: TRBJ2-3; V: TRBV2; D: TRBD1; size: .; CDR3: CASSDRGSTDTQYF; DNA: TGTGCCAGCAGTGACAGGGGGAGCACAGATACGCAGTATTTT
J: TRBJ2-2; V: TRBV7-2; D: TRBD2; size: .; CDR3: CASREGREGAGELFF; DNA: TGTGCCAGCAGGGAAGGGCGGGAGGGGGCCGGGGAGCTGTTTTTT
J: TRBJ1-2; V: TRBV13; D: .; size: few; CDR3: CASSLMQGKADGPYGYTF; DNA: TGTGCCAGCAGCCTTATGCAGGGGAAGGCAGACGGTCCCTATGGCTACACCTTC
J: TRBJ2-7; V: TRBV10-3; D: TRBD2; size: .; CDR3: CAIRASGREQYF; DNA: TGTGCCATCAGAGCTAGCGGGAGGGAGCAGTACTTC
J: TRBJ2-3; V: TRBV6-1; D: TRBD2; size: .; CDR3: CASSEYEREAPDTQYF; DNA: TGTGCCAGCAGTGAGTATGAGCGGGAGGCTCCAGATACGCAGTATTTT
J: TRBJ2-5; V: TRBV19; D: .; size: .; CDR3: CASSIGTGPRETQYF; DNA: TGTGCCAGTAGTATAGGCACAGGTCCCCGGGAGACCCAGTACTTC
J: TRBJ1-5; V: TRBV18; D: TRBD1; size: .; CDR3: CASSPGQGNQPQHF; DNA: TGTGCCAGCTCACCCGGACAGGGGAATCAGCCCCAGCATTTT
J: TRBJ2-7; V: TRBV2; D: .; size: .; CDR3: CASSDATGEQYF; DNA: TGTGCCAGCAGTGACGCGACGGGGGAGCAGTACTTC
J: TRBJ2-4; V: TRBV27; D: TRBD2; size: .; CDR3: CASSLSRASGRAKNIQYF; DNA: TGTGCCAGCAGTTTATCCAGGGCTAGCGGGAGGGCCAAAAACATTCAGTACTTC
J: TRBJ2-3; V: TRBV2; D: .; size: few; CDR3: CASSAAGATDTQYF; DNA: TGTGCCAGCAGTGCGGCAGGGGCCACAGATACGCAGTATTTT
J: TRBJ2-1; V: TRBV5-1; D: TRBD2; size: .; CDR3: CASRVSGRSYNEQFF; DNA: TGCGCCAGCCGGGTTAGCGGGAGGTCCTACAATGAGCAGTTCTTC
J: TRBJ2-2; V: TRBV2; D: TRBD1; size: .; CDR3: CARGTGPRGIGELFF; DNA: TGTGCCAGAGGGACAGGGCCGCGGGGGATCGGGGAGCTGTTTTTT
J: TRBJ1-1; V: TRBV5-3; D: .; size: .; CDR3: CARSPIPGGVTEAFF; DNA: TGTGCCAGAAGCCCCATCCCCGGGGGGGTGACTGAAGCTTTCTTT
J: TRBJ2-2; V: TRBV11-3; D: TRBD2; size: once; CDR3: CASSSNLAGANTGELFF; DNA: TGTGCCAGCAGCTCAAACCTAGCGGGAGCGAACACCGGGGAGCTGTTTTTT
J: TRBJ2-7; V: TRBV30; D: .; size: .; CDR3: CAWVKQVPREQYF; DNA: TGTGCCTGGGTCAAACAGGTTCCCCGGGAGCAGTACTTC
J: TRBJ1-2; V: TRBV7-9; D: .; size: .; CDR3: CASSLRVPGYGYTF; DNA: TGTGCCAGCAGCTTACGGGTGCCGGGCTATGGCTACACCTTC
J: TRBJ2-5; V: TRBV29-1; D: TRBD2; size: .; CDR3: CSAVAGKETQYF; DNA: TGCAGCGCCGTAGCGGGAAAGGAGACCCAGTACTTC
J: TRBJ1-2; V: TRBV6-1; D: .; size: .; CDR3: CASSGWAPESYGYTF; DNA: TGTGCCAGCAGTGGTTGGGCCCCAGAGAGCTATGGCTACACCTTC
J: TRBJ2-1; V: TRBV4-3; D: .; size: .; CDR3: CASSQDYKAYNEQFF; DNA: TGCGCCAGCAGCCAAGATTATAAAGCTTACAATGAGCAGTTCTTC
J: TRBJ2-3; V: TRBV4-3; D: TRBD2; size: .; CDR3: CASSQDLVQREDTDTQYF; DNA: TGCGCCAGCAGCCAAGATCTTGTCCAGCGGGAGGACACAGATACGCAGTATTTT
J: TRBJ2-2; V: TRBV9; D: TRBD2; size: .; CDR3: CASSGPGLINTGELFF; DNA: TGTGCCAGCAGCGGGCCGGGACTAATCAACACCGGGGAGCTGTTTTTT
J: TRBJ2-1; V: TRBV27; D: TRBD2; size: .; CDR3: CASSLAAGTSGLSYNEQFF; DNA: TGTGCCAGCAGTTTGGCGGCCGGGACTAGCGGTCTCTCCTACAATGAGCAGTTCTTC
J: TRBJ2-2; V: TRBV25-1; D: .; size: .; CDR3: CASSSGRLLYTGELFF; DNA: TGTGCCAGCAGCTCCGGGAGACTACTATACACCGGGGAGCTGTTTTTT
J: TRBJ2-7; V: TRBV4-1; D: TRBD2; size: few; CDR3: CASSPSGRAEDEQYF; DNA: TGCGCCAGCAGCCCGAGCGGGAGGGCAGAAGACGAGCAGTACTTC
J: TRBJ2-3; V: TRBV15; D: .; size: .; CDR3: CATRRQRGDTQYF; DNA: TGTGCTACCAGACGTCAGAGGGGGGATACGCAGTATTTT
J: TRBJ1-4; V: TRBV2; D: .; size: .; CDR3: CASKWTEPPTNEKLFF; DNA: TGTGCCAGCAAATGGACAGAACCCCCAACTAATGAAAAACTGTTTTTT
J: TRBJ2-5; V: TRBV7-8; D: TRBD2; size: .; CDR3: CASSFQGGRAVETQYF; DNA: TGTGCCAGCAGCTTTCAGGGCGGGAGGGCCGTTGAGACCCAGTACTTC
J: TRBJ2-1; V: TRBV6-5; D: TRBD2; size: .; CDR3: CASRPLAGPNEQFF; DNA: TGTGCCAGCAGGCCCCTAGCGGGTCCCAATGAGCAGTTCTTC
J: TRBJ2-7; V: TRBV6-6; D: TRBD2; size: few; CDR3: CASSHEGLAHNYEQYF; DNA: TGTGCCAGCAGTCACGAAGGACTAGCTCATAATTACGAGCAGTACTTC
J: TRBJ2-5; V: TRBV11-3; D: TRBD1; size: .; CDR3: CASRRTGDEGTQYF; DNA: TGTGCCAGCAGACGAACAGGGGATGAAGGGACCCAGTACTTC
J: TRBJ1-2; V: TRBV13; D: TRBD1; size: .; CDR3: CASSFRGTGPANYGYTF; DNA: TGTGCCAGCAGCTTTAGGGGGACAGGGCCCGCGAACTATGGCTACACCTTC
J: TRBJ2-1; V: TRBV5-1; D: .; size: few; CDR3: CASSLGTPRSNEQFF; DNA: TGCGCCAGCAGCTTGGGTACCCCCCGGAGCAATGAGCAGTTCTTC
J: TRBJ1-1; V: TRBV5-4; D: .; size: .; CDR3: CASSLYREGTEAFF; DNA: TGTGCCAGCAGCTTGTACAGGGAGGGCACTGAAGCTTTCTTT
J: TRBJ2-1; V: TRBV5-6; D: .; size: once; CDR3: CASSTLPGVDEQFF; DNA: TGTGCCAGCAGCACCCTCCCCGGGGTTGATGAGCAGTTCTTC
J: TRBJ1-1; V: TRBV5-4; D: TRBD1; size: .; CDR3: CASSGNRQGWDTEAFF; DNA: TGTGCCAGCAGCGGGAACCGACAGGGGTGGGACACTGAAGCTTTCTTT
J: TRBJ2-1; V: TRBV27; D: TRBD2; size: .; CDR3: CASSFHRLGLADFNEQFF; DNA: TGTGCCAGCAGTTTCCACCGGCTTGGGCTAGCGGATTTCAATGAGCAGTTCTTC
J: TRBJ2-7; V: TRBV29-1; D: TRBD2; size: .; CDR3: CSVDFGSGRGDEQYF; DNA: TGCAGCGTTGATTTTGGTAGCGGGAGAGGTGACGAGCAGTACTTC
J: TRBJ1-3; V: TRBV4-1; D: .; size: .; CDR3: CASSQRGFRNTIYF; DNA: TGCGCCAGCAGCCAAAGAGGGTTCCGAAACACCATATATTTT
J: TRBJ1-2; V: TRBV7-2; D: TRBD1; size: .; CDR3: CASSPPFSAGGLRYYTF; DNA: TGTGCCAGCAGCCCCCCCTTCTCGGCAGGGGGGTTACGATACTACACCTTC
J: TRBJ2-5; V: TRBV28; D: .; size: .; CDR3: CASSLRTGWKTQYF; DNA: TGTGCCAGCAGTTTAAGAACAGGGTGGAAGACCCAGTACTTC
J: TRBJ1-2; V: TRBV5-4; D: .; size: .; CDR3: CASSLADRMKYGYTF; DNA: TGTGCCAGCAGCTTGGCGGACAGAATGAAATATGGCTACACCTTC
J: TRBJ2-1; V: TRBV6-1; D: TRBD1; size: .; CDR3: CASSEDRRKAFYNEQFF; DNA: TGTGCCAGCAGTGAGGACAGGAGGAAAGCCTTCTACAATGAGCAGTTCTTC
J: TRBJ2-7; V: TRBV4-1; D: TRBD2; size: .; CDR3: CASSQELAGVVLDEQYF; DNA: TGCGCCAGCAGCCAAGAACTAGCGGGAGTCGTTCTGGACGAGCAGTACTTC
J: TRBJ2-7; V: TRBV10-1; D: TRBD2; size: .; CDR3: CASSVAGTSGNVHESYEQYF; DNA: TGCGCCAGCAGTGTCGCCGGGACTAGCGGAAACGTCCATGAGTCCTACGAGCAGTACTTC
J: TRBJ2-1; V: TRBV28; D: TRBD1; size: .; CDR3: CASNRGEDNEQFF; DNA: TGTGCCAGCAACAGGGGGGAGGACAATGAGCAGTTCTTC
J: TRBJ2-7; V: TRBV5-4; D: TRBD2; size: .; CDR3: CASSLVGRGRTYMEQYF; DNA: TGTGCCAGCAGCTTGGTGGGCCGCGGGAGGACCTATATGGAGCAGTACTTC